This T cell receptor (beta chain) was captured by sequencing in a study of blood T cell repertoires in COVID-19. Produced via immunoSEQ multiplex PCR; TCRdb's table is partial and in-frame only. The profile shows over 85,000 clones, more than 85% of them singletons. Trimming left V 4 bases short and J 2 bases short, with 14 bases between. From germline, CDR1 is MGHDK and CDR2 SYGVNS. This CDR3 spans 16 amino acids. The sequencing sample was made of peripheral blood. The rearrangement links TRBV25-1 to TRBJ1-4, with no clear D. The clonotype originates from a man between 18 and 29 years old with acute or convalescent COVID-19. The CDR3 DNA reads TGTGCCAGCAGTGCTACCTCAGGTCTTACTAATGAAAAACTGTTTTTT. Encoded protein: CASSATSGLTNEKLFF.